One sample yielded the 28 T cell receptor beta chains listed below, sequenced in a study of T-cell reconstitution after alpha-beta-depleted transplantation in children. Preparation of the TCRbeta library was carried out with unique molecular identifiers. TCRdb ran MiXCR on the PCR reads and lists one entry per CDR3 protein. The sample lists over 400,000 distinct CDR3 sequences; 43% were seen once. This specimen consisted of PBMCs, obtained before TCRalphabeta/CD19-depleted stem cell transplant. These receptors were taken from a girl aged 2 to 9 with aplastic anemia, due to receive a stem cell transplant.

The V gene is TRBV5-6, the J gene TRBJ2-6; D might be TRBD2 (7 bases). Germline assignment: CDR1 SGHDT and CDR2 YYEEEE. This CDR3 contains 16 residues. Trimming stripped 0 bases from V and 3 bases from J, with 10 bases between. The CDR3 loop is CASSLAGGFGANVLTF. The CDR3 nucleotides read TGTGCCAGCAGCTTGGCGGGGGGCTTTGGGGCCAACGTCCTGACTTTC. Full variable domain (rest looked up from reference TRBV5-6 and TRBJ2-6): DAGVTQSPTHLIKTRGQQVTLRCSPKSGHDTVSWYQQALGQGPQFIFQYYEEEERQRGNFPDRFSGHQFPNYSSELNVNALLLGDSALYLCASSLAGGFGANVLTFGAGSRLTVL.

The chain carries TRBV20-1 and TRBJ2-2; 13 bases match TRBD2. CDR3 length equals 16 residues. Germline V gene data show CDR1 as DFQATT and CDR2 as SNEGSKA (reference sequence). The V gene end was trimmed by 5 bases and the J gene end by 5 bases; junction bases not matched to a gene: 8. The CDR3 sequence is CSAPGLAGRRTGELFF. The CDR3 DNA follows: TGCAGTGCTCCGGGACTAGCGGGACGTCGGACCGGGGAGCTGTTTTTT.

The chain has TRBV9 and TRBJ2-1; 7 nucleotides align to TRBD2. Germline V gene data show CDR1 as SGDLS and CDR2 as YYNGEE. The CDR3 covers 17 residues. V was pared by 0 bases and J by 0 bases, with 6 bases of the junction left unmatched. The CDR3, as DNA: TGTGCCAGCAGCGTAGGAGGTGGGGGGGGCTCCTACAATGAGCAGTTCTTC. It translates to CASSVGGGGGSYNEQFF.

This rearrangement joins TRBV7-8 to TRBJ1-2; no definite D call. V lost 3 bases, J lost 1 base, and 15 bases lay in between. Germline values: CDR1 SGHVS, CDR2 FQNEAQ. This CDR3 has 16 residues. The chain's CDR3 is CASSLEGQRLNYGYTF. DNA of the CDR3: TGTGCCAGCAGCTTGGAGGGCCAGCGTCTTAACTATGGCTACACCTTC.

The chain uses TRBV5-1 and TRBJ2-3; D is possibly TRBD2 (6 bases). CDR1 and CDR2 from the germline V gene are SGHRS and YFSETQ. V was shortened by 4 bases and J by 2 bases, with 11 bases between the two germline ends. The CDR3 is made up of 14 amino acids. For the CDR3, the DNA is TGCGCCAGCAGCACGGAGGGGTTCACAGATACGCAGTATTTT. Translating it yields CASSTEGFTDTQYF. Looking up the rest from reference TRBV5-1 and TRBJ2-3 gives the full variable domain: KAGVTQTPRYLIKTRGQQVTLSCSPISGHRSVSWYQQTPGQGLQFLFEYFSETQRNKGNFPGRFSGRQFSNSRSEMNVSTLELGDSALYLCASSTEGFTDTQYFGPGTRLTVL.

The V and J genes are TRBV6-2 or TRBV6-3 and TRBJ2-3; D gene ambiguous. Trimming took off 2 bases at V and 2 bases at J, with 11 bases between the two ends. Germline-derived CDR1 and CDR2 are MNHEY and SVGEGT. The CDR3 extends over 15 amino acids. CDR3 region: CASSYVSPTTDTQYF. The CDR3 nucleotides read TGTGCCAGCAGTTACGTCTCGCCGACCACAGATACGCAGTATTTT.

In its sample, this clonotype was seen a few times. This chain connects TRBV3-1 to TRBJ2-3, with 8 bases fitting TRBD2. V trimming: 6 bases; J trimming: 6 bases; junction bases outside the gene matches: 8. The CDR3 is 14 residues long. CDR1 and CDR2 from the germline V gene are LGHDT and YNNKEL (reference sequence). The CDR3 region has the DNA TGTGCCAGCAGTAAAGCGGGAGCTGTGGATACGCAGTATTTT. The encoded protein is CASSKAGAVDTQYF.

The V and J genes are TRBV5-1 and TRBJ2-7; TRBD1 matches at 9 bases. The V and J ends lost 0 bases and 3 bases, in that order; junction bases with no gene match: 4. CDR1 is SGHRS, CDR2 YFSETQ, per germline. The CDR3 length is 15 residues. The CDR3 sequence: CASSLGQGDLYEQYF. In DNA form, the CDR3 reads TGCGCCAGCAGCTTGGGACAGGGGGACCTCTACGAGCAGTACTTC.

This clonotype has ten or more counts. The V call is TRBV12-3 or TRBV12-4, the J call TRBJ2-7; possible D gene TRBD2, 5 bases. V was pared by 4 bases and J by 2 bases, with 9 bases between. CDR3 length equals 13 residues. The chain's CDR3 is CASSSDYPYEQYF. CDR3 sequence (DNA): TGTGCCAGCAGTTCCGACTACCCCTACGAGCAGTACTTC.

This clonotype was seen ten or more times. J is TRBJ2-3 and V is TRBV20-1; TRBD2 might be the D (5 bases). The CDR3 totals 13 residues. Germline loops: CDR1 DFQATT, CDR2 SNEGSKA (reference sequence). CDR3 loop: CRGSGGGTDTQYF. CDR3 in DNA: TGCAGGGGGTCTGGAGGCGGCACAGATACGCAGTATTTT.

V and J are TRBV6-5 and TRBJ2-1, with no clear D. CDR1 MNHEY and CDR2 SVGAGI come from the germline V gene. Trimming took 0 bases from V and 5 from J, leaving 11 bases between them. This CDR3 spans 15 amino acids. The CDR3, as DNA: TGTGCCAGCAGTTACTCGCCCAGCACCGACAATGAGCAGTTCTTC. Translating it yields CASSYSPSTDNEQFF.

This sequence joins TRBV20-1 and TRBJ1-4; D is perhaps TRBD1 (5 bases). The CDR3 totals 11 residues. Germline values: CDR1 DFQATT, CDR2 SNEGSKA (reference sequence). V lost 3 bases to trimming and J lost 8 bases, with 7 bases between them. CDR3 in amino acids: CSARRGEKLFF. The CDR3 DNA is TGCAGTGCTAGGAGGGGCGAAAAACTGTTTTTT.

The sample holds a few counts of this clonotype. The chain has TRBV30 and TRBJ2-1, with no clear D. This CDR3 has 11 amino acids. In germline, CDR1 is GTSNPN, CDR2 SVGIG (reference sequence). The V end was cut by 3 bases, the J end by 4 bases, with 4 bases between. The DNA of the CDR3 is TGTGCCTGGAGCGTATACAATGAGCAGTTCTTC. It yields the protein CAWSVYNEQFF.

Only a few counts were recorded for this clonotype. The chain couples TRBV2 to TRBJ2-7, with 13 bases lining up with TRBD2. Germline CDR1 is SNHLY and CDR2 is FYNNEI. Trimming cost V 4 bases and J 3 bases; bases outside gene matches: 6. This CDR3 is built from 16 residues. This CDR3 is CASSGTSGSKLYEQYF. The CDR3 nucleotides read TGTGCCAGCAGTGGGACTAGCGGGAGTAAACTCTACGAGCAGTACTTC.

The CDR3 DNA reads TGTGCCAGCAGCAGGGGGCGCGCCAATGAGCAGTTCTTC. Its protein is CASSRGRANEQFF. The chain joins TRBV5-6 to TRBJ2-1; 7 bases match TRBD1. This CDR3 is built from 13 residues. With V trimmed by 4 bases and J by 6 bases, 4 bases remained unmatched. Germline CDR1 reads SGHDT; CDR2 reads YYEEEE.

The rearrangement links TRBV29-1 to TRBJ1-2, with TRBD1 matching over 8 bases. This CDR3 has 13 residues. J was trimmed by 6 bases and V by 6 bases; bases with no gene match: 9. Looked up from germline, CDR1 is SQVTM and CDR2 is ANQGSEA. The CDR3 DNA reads TGCAGCGTGGGAGGACAGGGTACCAATGGCTACACCTTC. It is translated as CSVGGQGTNGYTF.

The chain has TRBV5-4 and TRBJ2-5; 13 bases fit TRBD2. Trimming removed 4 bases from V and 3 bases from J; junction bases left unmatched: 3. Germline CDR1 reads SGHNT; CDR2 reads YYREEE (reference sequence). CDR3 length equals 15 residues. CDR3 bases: TGTGCCAGCAGCGGTGGACTAGCGGGAGAAGAGACCCAGTACTTC. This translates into CASSGGLAGEETQYF. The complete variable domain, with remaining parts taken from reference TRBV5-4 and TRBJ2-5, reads ETGVTQSPTHLIKTRGQQVTLRCSSQSGHNTVSWYQQALGQGPQFIFQYYREEENGRGNFPPRFSGLQFPNYSSELNVNALELDDSALYLCASSGGLAGEETQYFGPGTRLLVL.

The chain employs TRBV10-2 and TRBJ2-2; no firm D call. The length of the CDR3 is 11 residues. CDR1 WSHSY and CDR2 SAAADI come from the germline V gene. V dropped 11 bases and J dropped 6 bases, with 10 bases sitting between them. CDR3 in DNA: TGCGCCGGGCCTACACCCGGGGAGCTGTTTTTT. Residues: CAGPTPGELFF.

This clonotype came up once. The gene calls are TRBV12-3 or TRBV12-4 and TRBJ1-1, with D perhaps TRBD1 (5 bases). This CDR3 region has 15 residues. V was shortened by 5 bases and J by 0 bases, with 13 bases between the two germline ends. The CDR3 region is CASSPWGTVNTEAFF. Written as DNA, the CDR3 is TGTGCCAGCAGTCCCTGGGGGACCGTGAACACTGAAGCTTTCTTT.

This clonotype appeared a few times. The chain's CDR3 is CASSQGASSYEQYF. The CDR3 nucleotides read TGTGCCAGCAGCCAGGGGGCGAGCTCCTACGAGCAGTACTTC. This chain links TRBV7-9 with TRBJ2-7, with TRBD1 matching 8 bases. The CDR3 has 14 residues. V was clipped by 5 bases and J by 0 bases; unmatched bases: 3. CDR1 and CDR2 from the germline V gene are SEHNR and FQNEAQ (reference sequence).

The CDR3 DNA follows: TGCAGTGCTAGAGGGGGGGCAGTCCACACCGGGGAGCTGTTTTTT. Encoded protein: CSARGGAVHTGELFF. The V gene is TRBV20-1, the J gene TRBJ2-2; D assignment may be TRBD1 or TRBD2 (6 bases each). CDR1 and CDR2 (germline): DFQATT, SNEGSKA (reference sequence). This CDR3 has 15 amino acids. Trimming removed 1 base at V and 3 bases at J, with 12 bases between.

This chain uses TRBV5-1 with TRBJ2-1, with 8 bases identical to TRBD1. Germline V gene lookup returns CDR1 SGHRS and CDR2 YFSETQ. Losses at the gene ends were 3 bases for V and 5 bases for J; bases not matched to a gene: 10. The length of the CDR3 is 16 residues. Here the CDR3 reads CASSSGQGTTHNEQFF. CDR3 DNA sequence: TGCGCCAGCAGCTCCGGACAGGGAACCACACACAATGAGCAGTTCTTC.

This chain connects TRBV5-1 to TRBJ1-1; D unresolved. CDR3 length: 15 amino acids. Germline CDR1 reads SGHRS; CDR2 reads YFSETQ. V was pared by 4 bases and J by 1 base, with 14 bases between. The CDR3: CASSLGTPANTEAFF. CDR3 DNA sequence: TGCGCCAGCAGCCTTGGAACCCCGGCGAACACTGAAGCTTTCTTT.

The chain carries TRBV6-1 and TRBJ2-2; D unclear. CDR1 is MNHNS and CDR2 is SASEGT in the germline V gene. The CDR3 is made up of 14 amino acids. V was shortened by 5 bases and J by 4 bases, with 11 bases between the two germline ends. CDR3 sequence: CASSPLFPTGELFF. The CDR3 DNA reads TGTGCCAGCAGTCCCCTGTTCCCCACCGGGGAGCTGTTTTTT.

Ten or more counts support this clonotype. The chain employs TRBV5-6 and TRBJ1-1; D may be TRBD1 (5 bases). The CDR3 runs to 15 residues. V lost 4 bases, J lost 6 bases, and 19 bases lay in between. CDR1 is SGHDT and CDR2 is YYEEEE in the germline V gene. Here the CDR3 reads CASSRSPQGSSEAFF. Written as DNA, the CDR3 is TGTGCCAGCAGCCGCAGCCCCCAGGGAAGCTCTGAAGCTTTCTTT.

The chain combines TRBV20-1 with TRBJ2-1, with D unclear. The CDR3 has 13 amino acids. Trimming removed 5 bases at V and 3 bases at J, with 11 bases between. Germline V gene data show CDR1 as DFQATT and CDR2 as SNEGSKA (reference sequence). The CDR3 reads CSAYLDGYNEQFF. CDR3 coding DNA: TGCAGTGCTTATCTAGACGGCTACAATGAGCAGTTCTTC.

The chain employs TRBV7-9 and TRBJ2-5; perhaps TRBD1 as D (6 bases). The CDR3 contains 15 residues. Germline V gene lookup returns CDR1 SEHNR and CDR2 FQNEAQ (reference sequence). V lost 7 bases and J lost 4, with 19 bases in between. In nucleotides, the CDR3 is TGTGCCAGCACCCCCGAAATGGGGGCAGGAGAGACCCAGTACTTC. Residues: CASTPEMGAGETQYF.

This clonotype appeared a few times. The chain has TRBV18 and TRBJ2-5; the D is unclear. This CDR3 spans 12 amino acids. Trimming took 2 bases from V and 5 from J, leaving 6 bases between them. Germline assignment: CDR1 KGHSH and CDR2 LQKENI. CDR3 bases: TGTGCCAGCTCACCAGGGGTGGAGACCCAGTACTTC. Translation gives CASSPGVETQYF.